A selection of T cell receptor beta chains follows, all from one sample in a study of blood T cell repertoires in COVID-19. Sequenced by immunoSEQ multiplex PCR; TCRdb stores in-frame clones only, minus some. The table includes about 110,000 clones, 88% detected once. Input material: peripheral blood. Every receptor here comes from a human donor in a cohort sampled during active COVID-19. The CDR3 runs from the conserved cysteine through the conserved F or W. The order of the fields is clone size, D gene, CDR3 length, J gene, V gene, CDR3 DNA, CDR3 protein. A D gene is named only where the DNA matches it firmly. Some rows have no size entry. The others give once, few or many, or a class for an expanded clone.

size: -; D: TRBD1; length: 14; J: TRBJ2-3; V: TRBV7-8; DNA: TGTGCCAGCAGCCCGGACAGGGCCACAGATACGCAGTATTTT; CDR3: CASSPDRATDTQYF
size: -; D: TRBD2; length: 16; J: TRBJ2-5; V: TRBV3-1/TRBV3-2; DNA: TGTGCCAGCAGCCACCCGATGGGACTAGCGGGGGAGACCCAGTACTTC; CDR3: CASSHPMGLAGETQYF
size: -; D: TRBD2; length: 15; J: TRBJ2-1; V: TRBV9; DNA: TGTGCCAGCAGCGTGAGGGGACTAGGCTACAATGAGCAGTTCTTC; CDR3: CASSVRGLGYNEQFF
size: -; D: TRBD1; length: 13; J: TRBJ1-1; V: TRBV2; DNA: TGTGCCAGCATGGGACAGGGTAACACTGAAGCTTTCTTT; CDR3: CASMGQGNTEAFF
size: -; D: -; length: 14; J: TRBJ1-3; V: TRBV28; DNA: TGTGCCAGCAGTTTAAAGGGGTCGGGAAACACCATATATTTT; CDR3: CASSLKGSGNTIYF
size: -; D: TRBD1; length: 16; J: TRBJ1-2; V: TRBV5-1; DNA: TGCGCCAGCAGCTTGGAGCCGGGACAGGGGGCGGGAGGCTACACCTTC; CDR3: CASSLEPGQGAGGYTF
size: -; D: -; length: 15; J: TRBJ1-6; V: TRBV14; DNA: TGTGCCAGCAGCCAAGAATCCCTCGCGAGGTCACCCCTCCACTTT; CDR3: CASSQESLARSPLHF
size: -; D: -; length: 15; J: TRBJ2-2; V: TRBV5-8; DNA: TGTGCCAGCAGCTTGATAAGGGGAATCGCCGGGGAGCTGTTTTTT; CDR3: CASSLIRGIAGELFF
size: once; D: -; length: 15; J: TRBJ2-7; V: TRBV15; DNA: TGTGCCACCAGCAGAGAGGACAGATCGACCTACGAGCAGTACTTC; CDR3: CATSREDRSTYEQYF
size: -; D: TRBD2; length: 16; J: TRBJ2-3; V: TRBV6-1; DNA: TGTGCCAGCAGTGAAGAACTAGCGGGACGCACAGATACGCAGTATTTT; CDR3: CASSEELAGRTDTQYF
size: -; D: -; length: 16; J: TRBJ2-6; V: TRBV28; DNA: TGTGCCAGCAGTTCTAGCCGCAGCTCTGGGGCCAACGTCCTGACTTTC; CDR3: CASSSSRSSGANVLTF
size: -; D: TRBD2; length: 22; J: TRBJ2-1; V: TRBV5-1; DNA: TGCGCCAGCAGCACCACGCCCGGACTAGCGGGGGGACCAACCTCACTTCATGTAAGTGTGTTCTTC; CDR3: CASSTTPGLAGGPTSLHVSVFF
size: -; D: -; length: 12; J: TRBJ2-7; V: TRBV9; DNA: TGTGCCAGCGGGGGAGGATCCTACGAGCAGTACTTC; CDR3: CASGGGSYEQYF
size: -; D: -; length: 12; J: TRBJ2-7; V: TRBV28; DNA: TGTGCCAGCAGGTCGACAGCCTACGAGCAGTACTTC; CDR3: CASRSTAYEQYF
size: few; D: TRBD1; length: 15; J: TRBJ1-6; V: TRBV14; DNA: TGTGCCAGCAGCACTCAGACAGGGCCAAATTCACCCCTCCACTTT; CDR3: CASSTQTGPNSPLHF
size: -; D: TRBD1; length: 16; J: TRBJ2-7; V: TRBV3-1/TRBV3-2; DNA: TGTGCCAGCAGCCAAGTGACGGGACAGAACCTATACGAGCAGTACTTC; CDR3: CASSQVTGQNLYEQYF
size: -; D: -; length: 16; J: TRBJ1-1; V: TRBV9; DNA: TGTGCCAGCAGCGTAAAGGTGGGGGGGGGAAACACTGAAGCTTTCTTT; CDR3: CASSVKVGGGNTEAFF
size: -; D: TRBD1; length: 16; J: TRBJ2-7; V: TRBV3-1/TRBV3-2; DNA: TGTGCCAGCAGCCAAGATGGCTCACAGGGGGGTTACGAGCAGTACTTC; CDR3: CASSQDGSQGGYEQYF
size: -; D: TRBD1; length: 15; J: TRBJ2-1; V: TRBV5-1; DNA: TGCGCCAGCCGAACTACAGGGGGCCACTACAATGAGCAGTTCTTC; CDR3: CASRTTGGHYNEQFF
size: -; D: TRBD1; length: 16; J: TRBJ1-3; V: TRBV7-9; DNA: TGTGCCAGCAGCCCGGGACAGGGGGTCTCTGGAAACACCATATATTTT; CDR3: CASSPGQGVSGNTIYF
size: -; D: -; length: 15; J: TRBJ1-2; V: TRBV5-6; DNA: TGTGCCAGCAGCCCACGCTCGGGAGCTAACTATGGCTACACCTTC; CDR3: CASSPRSGANYGYTF
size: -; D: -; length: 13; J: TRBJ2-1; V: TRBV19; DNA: TGTGCCAGTAGTTCGGGACTTCTTAATGAGCAGTTCTTC; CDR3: CASSSGLLNEQFF
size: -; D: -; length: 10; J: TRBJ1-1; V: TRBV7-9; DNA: TGTGCCAGCGGACGGACAGAAGCTTTCTTT; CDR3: CASGRTEAFF
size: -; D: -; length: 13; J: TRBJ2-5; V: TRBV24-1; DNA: TGTGCCACCAGTGATTTATCGGGGGAGACCCAGTACTTC; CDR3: CATSDLSGETQYF
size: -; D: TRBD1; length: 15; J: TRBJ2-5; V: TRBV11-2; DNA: TGTGCCAGCAGCCGGACAGGGGGATTCGGGGAGACCCAGTACTTC; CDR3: CASSRTGGFGETQYF
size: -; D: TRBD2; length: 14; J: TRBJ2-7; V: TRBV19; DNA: TGTGCCAGTAGATCGGGGGGGGTCCCCTACGAGCAGTACTTC; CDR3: CASRSGGVPYEQYF
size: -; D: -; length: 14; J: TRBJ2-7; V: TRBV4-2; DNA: TGTGCCAGCAGCCAAGAGGGACTCTCCTACGAGCAGTACTTC; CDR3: CASSQEGLSYEQYF
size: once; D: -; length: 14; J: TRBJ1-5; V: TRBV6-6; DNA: TGTGCCAGCAGCCCGACATGGTCGGGGAAGCCCCAGCATTTT; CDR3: CASSPTWSGKPQHF
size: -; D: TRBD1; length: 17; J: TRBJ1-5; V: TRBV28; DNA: TGTGCCAGCAGTTTATCGGGGACAGGGGTAAAGGTTAGGCCCCAGCATTTT; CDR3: CASSLSGTGVKVRPQHF